A selection of T cell receptor beta chains follows, all from one sample in a study of cytomegalovirus exposure and HLA in healthy donors. Measured with immunoSEQ multiplex PCR; TCRdb has only the in-frame clones, and not every one. The sample holds 85,000 to 120,000 clones, about 64% seen once. Sample: PBMCs. The receptor set was obtained from a female donor in good health and CMV-seronegative. Both conserved end residues are part of each CDR3. The D gene is left open where the match is weak. Rows give clone size only sometimes, using once, few, many, or a class for an expanded clone.

DNA: TGCAGCGTAGCACTCACGGAGGCGTACGAGCAGTACTTC
CDR3: CSVALTEAYEQYF
size: NA
V: TRBV29-1
J: TRBJ2-7
D: NA

DNA: TGTGCCAGCCGGGACAGTGGGGCCTACGAGCAGTACTTC
CDR3: CASRDSGAYEQYF
size: NA
V: TRBV27
J: TRBJ2-7
D: TRBD1

DNA: TGTGCCAGCAGCCTGGGACTGCCCTCCTACGAGCAGTACTTC
CDR3: CASSLGLPSYEQYF
size: few
V: TRBV7-9
J: TRBJ2-7
D: NA

DNA: TGTGCCAGCAGTGACTACCGGGACAGGGGCTATAGTGGCAATCAGCCCCAGCATTTT
CDR3: CASSDYRDRGYSGNQPQHF
size: NA
V: TRBV6-4
J: TRBJ1-5
D: TRBD1

DNA: TGCGCCAGCAGCTTGGCAGGGGGCTATAACGAGCAGTACTTC
CDR3: CASSLAGGYNEQYF
size: NA
V: TRBV5-1
J: TRBJ2-7
D: TRBD1

DNA: TGTGCCAGCAGGATGGGACTACCGTACCAAGAGACCCAGTACTTC
CDR3: CASRMGLPYQETQYF
size: NA
V: TRBV6-1
J: TRBJ2-5
D: TRBD2

DNA: TGTGCCAGCAGCTTGACGGGAAGCTCCTACGAGCAGTACTTC
CDR3: CASSLTGSSYEQYF
size: NA
V: TRBV5-6
J: TRBJ2-7
D: NA

DNA: TGTGCCAGCAGCGGCGGGAGGGCCGGGGCAGATACGCAGTATTTT
CDR3: CASSGGRAGADTQYF
size: few
V: TRBV6-1
J: TRBJ2-3
D: TRBD2

DNA: TGTGCCAGCAGTCTGACGTCTATTGGGGCTTACGAGCAGTACTTC
CDR3: CASSLTSIGAYEQYF
size: few
V: TRBV27
J: TRBJ2-7
D: NA

DNA: TGTGCCAGCAGCTCCGATTTTAGCTCCTACAATGAGCAGTTCTTC
CDR3: CASSSDFSSYNEQFF
size: once
V: TRBV5-4
J: TRBJ2-1
D: NA

DNA: TGTGCCAGCAGCCAAGATCTACAGGGCTATGGCTACACCTTC
CDR3: CASSQDLQGYGYTF
size: NA
V: TRBV4-2
J: TRBJ1-2
D: NA

DNA: TGTGCCAGCAGCTTGGGCGGGAGGGGGATCGAGACCCAGTACTTC
CDR3: CASSLGGRGIETQYF
size: many
V: TRBV5-5
J: TRBJ2-5
D: TRBD2

DNA: TGTGCCAGCTCACCAGGGACAGGGGCCCGACCAAACTATGGCTACACCTTC
CDR3: CASSPGTGARPNYGYTF
size: few
V: TRBV18
J: TRBJ1-2
D: TRBD1

DNA: TGTGCTAGCAGCTCACCCCCCCCCTTGAGCGGGAGGTACTACGAGCAGTACTTC
CDR3: CASSSPPPLSGRYYEQYF
size: NA
V: TRBV7-7
J: TRBJ2-7
D: TRBD2

DNA: TGTGCCTGGAGTTTACAGGGTAACTATGGCTACACCTTC
CDR3: CAWSLQGNYGYTF
size: few
V: TRBV30
J: TRBJ1-2
D: NA

DNA: TGTGCCATCACAACCGAGGGGGCCGTGGGGCCTGAAGCTTTCTTT
CDR3: CAITTEGAVGPEAFF
size: few
V: TRBV10-3
J: TRBJ1-1
D: TRBD1

DNA: TGTGCCAGCAGTTTACGTTTCCGCAGGGGGCCCTCAAACACCATATATTTT
CDR3: CASSLRFRRGPSNTIYF
size: NA
V: TRBV28
J: TRBJ1-3
D: TRBD1

DNA: TGTGCCAGCAGCGTAGACCCCAGCGGGAGTCCGCTGGATACGCAGTATTTT
CDR3: CASSVDPSGSPLDTQYF
size: once
V: TRBV9
J: TRBJ2-3
D: TRBD2

DNA: TGTGCCAGCAGCGAGGGCCAGGGGTACGAGCAGTACTTC
CDR3: CASSEGQGYEQYF
size: once
V: TRBV9
J: TRBJ2-7
D: NA

DNA: TGTGCCAGCACCAAAGACAGCGACTACGAGCAGTACTTC
CDR3: CASTKDSDYEQYF
size: NA
V: TRBV2
J: TRBJ2-7
D: NA

DNA: TGTGCCAGCAGCCCGTGGACAGGGAATGGCTACACCTTC
CDR3: CASSPWTGNGYTF
size: NA
V: TRBV13
J: TRBJ1-2
D: TRBD1

DNA: TGCGCCACCTATGTGTGGGCAGGGGGCAATCAGCCCCAGCATTTT
CDR3: CATYVWAGGNQPQHF
size: once
V: TRBV23-1
J: TRBJ1-5
D: NA

DNA: TGCGCCAGCAGCCAAGCGCTTGGACTAGCGGGGACGAACACCGGGGAGCTGTTTTTT
CDR3: CASSQALGLAGTNTGELFF
size: few
V: TRBV4-3
J: TRBJ2-2
D: TRBD2

DNA: TGTGCCAGCAGCTTGGGGACTAGCGCAGAGACCCAGTACTTC
CDR3: CASSLGTSAETQYF
size: NA
V: TRBV13
J: TRBJ2-5
D: TRBD2

DNA: TGTGCCAGCAGTGTCGAGGGGGCTTCATTCGGTGAGCAGTACTTC
CDR3: CASSVEGASFGEQYF
size: NA
V: TRBV2
J: TRBJ2-7
D: TRBD1

DNA: TGTGCCAGCAGTTTATACACTAATAGCAATCAGCCCCAGCATTTT
CDR3: CASSLYTNSNQPQHF
size: NA
V: TRBV28
J: TRBJ1-5
D: NA

DNA: TGTGCCAGCAGCCCGGTACACACTGAAGCTTTCTTT
CDR3: CASSPVHTEAFF
size: once
V: TRBV11-2
J: TRBJ1-1
D: NA

DNA: TGTGCTAGTGGGGACAGTAACGGCTTAGGTACGCAGTATTTT
CDR3: CASGDSNGLGTQYF
size: NA
V: TRBV12-5
J: TRBJ2-3
D: NA

DNA: TGCGCCAGCAGCCAGGGTTATCAGGGGCGCGCTCAGCCCCAGCATTTT
CDR3: CASSQGYQGRAQPQHF
size: few
V: TRBV4-3
J: TRBJ1-5
D: NA

DNA: TGTGCCAGCAGCTTAGGCCTAACTAGGCTGGGAGATACGCAGTATTTT
CDR3: CASSLGLTRLGDTQYF
size: NA
V: TRBV7-3
J: TRBJ2-3
D: NA

DNA: TGTGCTAGCAGCTTTGGCGGGAGGGCCACAGATACGCAGTATTTT
CDR3: CASSFGGRATDTQYF
size: NA
V: TRBV7-7
J: TRBJ2-3
D: TRBD2